This T cell receptor beta chain was captured by sequencing in a study of vaccination and CD4 T cells after COVID-19. Across the study: Recovered-phase convalescent patients showed SARS-CoV-2 positivity by nasal swab PCR; nine were mild, one severe.

Germline CDR1 is DFQATT and CDR2 is SNEGSKA (reference sequence). There are 15 residues in the CDR3. V dropped 2 bases and J dropped 2; count of bases not matched to a gene: 6. The Oncomine TCR Beta short-read assay sequenced DNA from cultured CD4+ T cells. TCRdb used MiXCR to reprocess the PCR reads, holding one entry per CDR3 protein. The data hold some 11,000 distinct CDR3 sequences, with more than 55% observed a single time. The sample's treatment: roughly 10-day PBMC culture with coronavirus spike peptide pools or control peptides (ViraFEST assay). Negative selection isolated the CD4+ T cells once the cells had been cultured for approximately ten days. On this clonotype itself: Its specificity is not known.

This TCR derives from a human donor who had recovered from COVID-19. Sequencing was done on a sample of CD4+ T cells from blood, cultured in vitro. This chain connects TRBV20-1 to TRBJ2-7, with 10 bases lining up with TRBD2. As DNA, the CDR3 is TGCAGTGCTAGATACCTAGCGGGAGACCCCTACGAGCAGTACTTC. Protein: CSARYLAGDPYEQYF.